This passage covers 20 T cell receptor beta chains from one sample sequenced in a study of cytotoxic CD8 clonotypes in ibrutinib-treated CLL. Generated by immunoSEQ multiplex PCR, the TCRdb table keeps only in-frame clones and is missing some. Of 150,000 to 200,000 clones listed, about 72% are singletons. The sequenced sample was PBMCs, obtained after 24 months of ibrutinib treatment. The receptors stem from a human donor with chronic lymphocytic leukemia.

This clone was seen a few times. V usage is TRBV15 and J usage is TRBJ1-2; D is perhaps TRBD1 (6 bases). V was cut by 0 bases and J by 0 bases, with 11 bases left in between. The CDR3 sequence is 16 residues long. CDR1 is LNHNV, CDR2 YYDKDF, per germline (reference sequence). CDR3 in DNA: TGTGCCACCAGCAGAGAAGGACAGCTCGCTAACTATGGCTACACCTTC. Translating it yields CATSREGQLANYGYTF.

This sequence joins TRBV6-1 and TRBJ2-3; weak D call: TRBD2 (6 bases). Germline V gene sequence: CDR1 MNHNS, CDR2 SASEGT. V lost 1 base to trimming and J lost 4 bases, with 15 bases between them. The CDR3 sequence is 16 residues long. The CDR3 reads CASSEVPGRGSDTQYF. The CDR3 DNA follows: TGTGCCAGCAGTGAAGTCCCCGGGAGAGGGTCAGATACGCAGTATTTT.

The chain has TRBV6-5 and TRBJ2-7; D is uncertain. This CDR3 has 14 amino acids. With 2 bases removed from V and 3 bases from J, the gap between germline ends came to 11 bases. Germline V gene data show CDR1 as MNHEY and CDR2 as SVGAGI. CDR3 loop: CASSYAPGLYEQYF. The CDR3 DNA sequence: TGTGCCAGCAGTTACGCTCCGGGCCTCTACGAGCAGTACTTC.

This chain uses TRBV7-8 with TRBJ2-7; no definite D call. V was shortened by 1 base and J by 6 bases, with 25 bases between the two germline ends. There are 18 residues in the CDR3. CDR1 SGHVS and CDR2 FQNEAQ come from the germline V gene. The CDR3 nucleotides are TGTGCCAGCAGCTTAGTATCCTTAGTGGTCTTCTCTACTCTCGAGCAGTACTTC. This gives the protein CASSLVSLVVFSTLEQYF. Drawing the rest from reference TRBV7-8 and TRBJ2-7, the complete variable domain is GAGVSQSPRYKVAKRGQDVALRCDPISGHVSLFWYQQALGQGPEFLTYFQNEAQLDKSGLPSDRFFAERPEGSVSTLKIQRTQQEDSAVYLCASSLVSLVVFSTLEQYFGPGTRLTVT.

The CDR3 spells CASSFRSLSYEQYF. CDR3 nucleotides: TGCGCCAGCAGCTTCCGGAGCCTCTCCTACGAGCAGTACTTC. The V gene is TRBV5-1, the J gene TRBJ2-7; no clear D. The CDR3 has 14 amino acids. Germline loops: CDR1 SGHRS, CDR2 YFSETQ. V was cut by 2 bases and J by 0 bases, with 9 bases left in between.

This clone was counted between two and nine times. The J gene is TRBJ1-5, the V gene TRBV4-3; tentatively, D is TRBD1 (6 bases). Trimming took off 6 bases at V and 3 bases at J, with 15 bases between the two ends. Germline CDR1 is LGHNA and CDR2 is YSLEER. The CDR3 has 15 amino acids. CDR3 sequence reads: CASRQTTGYNQPQHF. The CDR3 region has the DNA TGCGCCAGCAGACAAACGACAGGCTACAATCAGCCCCAGCATTTT.

This sequence joins TRBV6-1 and TRBJ2-7; D ambiguous. Germline assignment: CDR1 MNHNS and CDR2 SASEGT. V lost 1 base and J 0 bases, leaving 13 bases between the germline ends. The CDR3 covers 16 residues. The CDR3 reads CASSEGGPGYSYEQYF. CDR3 nucleotides: TGTGCCAGCAGTGAAGGCGGCCCAGGTTACTCCTACGAGCAGTACTTC.

V and J are TRBV19 and TRBJ1-1; 8 nucleotides agree with TRBD1. The CDR3 runs 15 residues. V lost 7 bases and J lost 2; bases outside the gene matches: 9. CDR1 is LNHDA, CDR2 SQIVND, per germline (reference sequence). The CDR3 coding sequence is TGTGCCAGTACGAGAACAGGGGGAGGAAACACTGAAGCTTTCTTT. It specifies CASTRTGGGNTEAFF.

The chain joins TRBV29-1 to TRBJ1-2; unclear D gene. CDR1 and CDR2 (germline): SQVTM, ANQGSEA. V was shortened by 4 bases and J by 5 bases, with 8 bases between the two germline ends. The CDR3 is 11 amino acids. The CDR3 nucleotides are TGCAGCGTTGCCCCTGGGTATGGCTACACCTTC. Residues: CSVAPGYGYTF.

The J gene is TRBJ2-5, the V gene TRBV25-1; D not resolved. This CDR3 is 11 amino acids long. With 8 bases removed from V and 1 base from J, the gap between germline ends came to 5 bases. Germline V gene data show CDR1 as MGHDK and CDR2 as SYGVNS. The CDR3 DNA is TGTGCCAGCGGCGCCCAAGAGACCCAGTACTTC. It yields the protein CASGAQETQYF.

The chain recombines TRBV5-1 with TRBJ2-2, with D unresolved. V dropped 0 bases and J dropped 3 bases, with 6 bases sitting between them. From germline, CDR1 is SGHRS and CDR2 YFSETQ. The CDR3 contains 14 residues. The CDR3, as DNA: TGCGCCAGCAGCTTGGAGGCCTACACCGGGGAGCTGTTTTTT. Amino acids: CASSLEAYTGELFF.

The chain uses TRBV19 and TRBJ1-5; D is uncertain. This CDR3 has 14 amino acids. Between the trimmed V and J ends, which lost 10 bases and 2 bases, there was a span of 15 bases. Germline CDR1 and CDR2: LNHDA and SQIVND (reference sequence). Here the CDR3 DNA reads TGTGCCACTACGAAGGGTTTTGGCAATCAGCCCCAGCATTTT. It yields the protein CATTKGFGNQPQHF.

Note on this clone: The same CDR3 also results from other DNA sequences found in this sample. The chain recombines TRBV19 with TRBJ1-1; 9 bases agree with TRBD1. CDR1 and CDR2 from the germline V gene are LNHDA and SQIVND (reference sequence). This CDR3 has 14 residues. V lost 3 bases, J lost 5 bases, and 4 bases stayed unmatched. The CDR3 here is CASSIRQGGTEAFF. In nucleotides, the CDR3 is TGTGCCAGTAGTATCCGACAGGGGGGGACTGAAGCTTTCTTT.

The chain carries TRBV6-5 and TRBJ2-1; TRBD2 matches at 10 bases. The length of the CDR3 is 15 residues. J gave up 2 bases and V 5 bases, and 3 bases lay outside the gene matches. Germline assignment: CDR1 MNHEY and CDR2 SVGAGI. The CDR3 sequence: CASSPGTSAYNEQFF. CDR3 nucleotide sequence: TGTGCCAGCAGTCCCGGGACTAGCGCCTACAATGAGCAGTTCTTC.

V usage is TRBV7-9 and J usage is TRBJ1-2, with 8 bases matching TRBD1. Germline lookup yields CDR1 SEHNR and CDR2 FQNEAQ (reference sequence). The V gene end was trimmed by 2 bases and the J gene end by 4 bases; junction bases not matched to a gene: 6. The CDR3 contains 15 residues. The CDR3 is CASSLHQGAFYGYTF. CDR3 coding DNA: TGTGCCAGCAGCTTACACCAGGGGGCCTTCTATGGCTACACCTTC.

In this sample, this clone turned up a few times. V and J are TRBV5-1 and TRBJ2-3; TRBD1 is a possible D gene (6 bases). CDR1 is SGHRS and CDR2 is YFSETQ in the germline V gene. The CDR3 runs to 15 residues. Trimming pared 2 bases from V and 5 bases from J, leaving 15 bases between. The CDR3 region is CASSFSTGSRDTQYF. DNA for the CDR3: TGCGCCAGCAGCTTTTCAACAGGGTCGAGAGATACGCAGTATTTT.

This chain uses TRBV7-3 with TRBJ2-1; the D gene is possibly TRBD1 (5 bases). V lost 5 bases to trimming and J lost 1 base, with 21 bases between them. The CDR3 loop spans 18 amino acids. Looked up from germline, CDR1 is SGHTA and CDR2 is FQGTGA. As DNA, the CDR3 is TGTGCCAGCAGCATCCAAGTTGTGGGAAGGGGATCCTACAATGAGCAGTTCTTC. Its protein product is CASSIQVVGRGSYNEQFF.

V usage is TRBV5-1 and J usage is TRBJ1-4, with no clear D. V was trimmed by 5 bases and J by 4 bases, leaving 9 bases between them. The germline gives CDR1 SGHRS, CDR2 YFSETQ. The CDR3 length is 13 residues. CDR3 DNA sequence: TGCGCCAGCAGGGAGCGGGGTAATGAAAAACTGTTTTTT. Its protein product is CASRERGNEKLFF.

This rearrangement joins TRBV4-2 to TRBJ2-1; D uncertain. V lost 1 base and J 5 bases, leaving 12 bases between the germline ends. The CDR3 contains 15 residues. The germline gives CDR1 LGHNA, CDR2 YNFKEQ. CDR3 in DNA: TGTGCCAGCAGCCAAGGTGTTGAGAAACACAATGAGCAGTTCTTC. Its translation: CASSQGVEKHNEQFF.

The rearrangement joins TRBV15 to TRBJ1-2, with D uncertain. The germline CDR1 and CDR2 sequences are LNHNV and YYDKDF (reference sequence). This CDR3 is 12 amino acids long. The germline V and J ends were trimmed by 1 base and 5 bases, with 5 bases remaining between them. CDR3 DNA sequence: TGTGCCACCAGCAGAGGATTTTATGGCTACACCTTC. This gives the protein CATSRGFYGYTF.